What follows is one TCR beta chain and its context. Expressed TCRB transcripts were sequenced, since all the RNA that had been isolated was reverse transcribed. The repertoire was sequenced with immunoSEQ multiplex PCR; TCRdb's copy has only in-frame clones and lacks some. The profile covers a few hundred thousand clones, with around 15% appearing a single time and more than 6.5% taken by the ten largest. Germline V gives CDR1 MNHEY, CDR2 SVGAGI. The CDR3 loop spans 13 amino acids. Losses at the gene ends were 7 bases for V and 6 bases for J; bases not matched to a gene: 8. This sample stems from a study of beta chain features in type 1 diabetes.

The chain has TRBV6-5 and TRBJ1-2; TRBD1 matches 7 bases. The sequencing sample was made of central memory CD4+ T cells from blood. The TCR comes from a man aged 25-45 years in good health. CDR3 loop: CASTPGQVNGYTF. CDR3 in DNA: TGTGCCAGCACCCCCGGACAGGTCAATGGCTACACCTTC.